These 31 T cell receptor beta chains originate from one sample sequenced in a study of blood T cells in healthy people across ages (dated by TCRdb to about 2015). Libraries were built with 5' RACE. Instrument used: Illumina HiSeq 2500. A second about 6 to 11 cycle PCR used a sample-barcoded 5' primer and a J-beta primer mix. TCRdb ran its own pipeline on the public reads, namely fastp trimming at Q25 and MiXCR clone calling, and kept in-frame beta chains. All rows with the same CDR3 protein become a single entry with the most common DNA and genes. Counted in this sample were approximately 290,000 distinct CDR3 sequences; roughly a quarter of them appeared once. Approximately 29% of the sample lies in the top ten. The sequenced material came from blood. The source is a woman aged 70-85 years in good health.

This clonotype was counted a few times. J is TRBJ2-1 and V is TRBV4-3; no clear D. V was trimmed by 5 bases and J by 10 bases, leaving 18 bases between them. Germline loops: CDR1 LGHNA, CDR2 YSLEER. This CDR3 comprises 14 residues. The CDR3 nucleotides are TGCGCCAGCAGCTTCAGAGGTCTAGTCCGGGAGCAGTTCTTC. It codes for CASSFRGLVREQFF.

This clonotype was seen at least ten times. This chain connects TRBV20-1 to TRBJ2-7; 11 bases fit TRBD1. After removal of 5 bases from V and 5 bases from J, the junction contained 5 bases not matched to a gene. This CDR3 region has 13 residues. Looked up from germline, CDR1 is DFQATT and CDR2 is SNEGSKA (reference sequence). Here the CDR3 reads CSAGGQGGNEQYF. The CDR3 DNA follows: TGCAGTGCTGGGGGACAGGGGGGTAACGAGCAGTACTTC.

The chain employs TRBV2 and TRBJ2-2; D remains ambiguous. Trimming pared 4 bases from V and 2 bases from J, leaving 11 bases between. The length of the CDR3 is 15 residues. Germline values: CDR1 SNHLY, CDR2 FYNNEI. CDR3 in DNA: TGTGCCAGCAGTGGTGGAAACAGTAACACCGGGGAGCTGTTTTTT. Translation gives CASSGGNSNTGELFF. The entire variable domain, with the rest obtained from reference TRBV2 and TRBJ2-2, is as follows: EPEVTQTPSHQVTQMGQEVILRCVPISNHLYFYWYRQILGQKVEFLVSFYNNEISEKSEIFDDQFSVERPDGSNFTLKIRSTKLEDSAMYFCASSGGNSNTGELFFGEGSRLTVL.

CDR3 sequence: CASSIQQGGASEQYF. CDR3 nucleotide sequence: TGTGCCAGCAGCATCCAACAGGGTGGGGCTAGCGAGCAGTACTTC. J is TRBJ2-7 and V is TRBV12-3 or TRBV12-4, with D tentatively TRBD1 (6 bases). This CDR3 contains 15 residues. The V end was cut by 6 bases, the J end by 6 bases, with 21 bases between.

This clonotype occurred a few times. The chain recombines TRBV6-5 with TRBJ2-2; D might be TRBD1 (5 bases). The CDR3 consists of 14 residues. V lost 5 bases and J lost 1, with 8 bases in between. The germline CDR1 and CDR2 sequences are MNHEY and SVGAGI. CDR3 coding DNA: TGTGCCAGCAGTGCCCAGGGGAACACCGGGGAGCTGTTTTTT. Protein sequence: CASSAQGNTGELFF.

The J gene is TRBJ1-4, the V gene TRBV2; TRBD1 matches 9 bases. Trimming cost V 11 bases and J 7 bases; bases outside gene matches: 8. Germline V gene data show CDR1 as SNHLY and CDR2 as FYNNEI. This CDR3 is 13 amino acids long. The CDR3 region has the DNA TGTGCCGGCCGACAGGGGGAGGGTGAAAAACTGTTTTTT. Translated: CAGRQGEGEKLFF.

V and J are TRBV9 and TRBJ2-1; 15 bases map to TRBD2. The ends lost 0 bases at V and 1 base at J; junction bases unmatched: 2. This CDR3 region has 18 residues. Germline V gene lookup returns CDR1 SGDLS and CDR2 YYNGEE. The CDR3 DNA sequence: TGTGCCAGCAGCGTAGGTGGGACTAGCGGGGGGTCCTACAATGAGCAGTTCTTC. It translates to CASSVGGTSGGSYNEQFF.

The chain employs TRBV29-1 and TRBJ2-7; possibly TRBD2 for D (6 bases). V lost 6 bases and J lost 2, with 14 bases in between. Germline V gene lookup returns CDR1 SQVTM and CDR2 ANQGSEA. This CDR3 region has 13 residues. As DNA, the CDR3 is TGCAGCGTGGCGGAGGGGCCAGCCTACGAGCAGTACTTC. It encodes CSVAEGPAYEQYF.

This clonotype has more than one count but fewer than ten. The chain joins TRBV10-3 to TRBJ2-3; D might be TRBD2 (6 bases). CDR3 length equals 15 residues. Deletions cut 4 bases from V and 3 bases from J, with 14 bases between. Germline V gives CDR1 ENHRY, CDR2 SYGVKD. The CDR3 loop is CAISATGTLTDTQYF. The CDR3 DNA follows: TGTGCCATCAGTGCCACCGGGACTTTAACAGATACGCAGTATTTT.

This clonotype was detected a few times. The chain links TRBV2 to TRBJ2-1, with D possibly being TRBD2 (5 bases). Germline lookup yields CDR1 SNHLY and CDR2 FYNNEI. The CDR3 runs to 14 residues. The V end was cut by 7 bases, the J end by 4 bases, with 14 bases between. The CDR3 nucleotides read TGTGCCAGCACCCCGAGTTCGGGATACAATGAGCAGTTCTTC. Protein: CASTPSSGYNEQFF. The full variable domain, completed using reference TRBV2 and TRBJ2-1, is EPEVTQTPSHQVTQMGQEVILRCVPISNHLYFYWYRQILGQKVEFLVSFYNNEISEKSEIFDDQFSVERPDGSNFTLKIRSTKLEDSAMYFCASTPSSGYNEQFFGPGTRLTVL.

This clonotype has more than one count but fewer than ten. V is TRBV25-1 and J is TRBJ2-6; D may be TRBD1 (5 bases). Germline CDR1 reads MGHDK; CDR2 reads SYGVNS. V was trimmed by 8 bases and J by 4 bases, leaving 9 bases between them. There are 13 residues in the CDR3. As DNA, the CDR3 is TGTGCCAGCCAGGGTGGGGGGGCCAACGTCCTGACTTTC. Amino acid sequence: CASQGGGANVLTF.

In its sample, this clonotype was seen a few times. The chain joins TRBV2 to TRBJ2-1, with 7 bases aligning to TRBD2. Unmatched junction bases numbered 1, after V lost 2 bases and J lost 3 bases. The length of the CDR3 is 14 residues. Germline values: CDR1 SNHLY, CDR2 FYNNEI. CDR3 sequence reads: CASSELAVYNEQFF. The DNA of the CDR3 is TGTGCCAGCAGTGAACTAGCGGTCTACAATGAGCAGTTCTTC.

The CDR3 DNA reads TGTGCCAGCAGCTTGGGACCCGGTGCGGCTGAAGCTTTCTTT. This encodes CASSLGPGAAEAFF. The chain links TRBV7-9 to TRBJ1-1, with D tentatively TRBD1 (5 bases). The CDR3 runs 14 residues. V gave up 3 bases and J gave up 6 bases, with 14 bases separating them. Germline loops: CDR1 SEHNR, CDR2 FQNEAQ (reference sequence).

This clonotype came up a few times. The chain has TRBV28 and TRBJ1-2, with D possibly being TRBD1 (6 bases). Germline CDR1 is MDHEN and CDR2 is SYDVKM. The CDR3 is 15 amino acids. V was trimmed by 1 base and J by 8 bases, leaving 17 bases between them. This CDR3 is CASSLSSGARYGYTF. The CDR3 DNA is TGTGCCAGCAGTTTATCCTCAGGGGCACGCTACGGCTACACCTTC.

The chain uses TRBV12-3 or TRBV12-4 and TRBJ2-3; TRBD2 matches 9 bases. The CDR3 sequence is 15 residues long. After removal of 3 bases from V and 2 bases from J, the junction contained 3 bases not matched to a gene. CDR3 in amino acids: CASSLGLAYTDTQYF. The CDR3 DNA sequence: TGTGCCAGCAGTTTGGGACTAGCCTACACAGATACGCAGTATTTT.

The sample holds a few counts of this clonotype. The chain recombines TRBV3-1 with TRBJ2-1, with TRBD1 matching 10 bases. The J call may not be correct, given that the DNA end is closer to TRBJ2-5. Looked up from germline, CDR1 is LGHDT and CDR2 is YNNKEL (reference sequence). The CDR3 totals 12 residues. This CDR3 is CASSRTGGTQYF. Written as DNA, the CDR3 is TGTGCCAGCAGTCGGACAGGGGGGACCCAGTACTTC.

The chain joins TRBV20-1 to TRBJ2-7, with 11 bases fitting TRBD2. The CDR3 has 18 residues. The germline V gene has CDR1 DFQATT and CDR2 SNEGSKA (reference sequence). V shed 1 base and J 5 bases; nucleotides not matched to a gene: 16. CDR3 bases: TGCAGTGCTAGAGTCCCTCATACACTAGCGGGAGTTTTCGACGAGCAGTACTTC. Residues: CSARVPHTLAGVFDEQYF.

DNA of the CDR3: TGTGCCAGCAGTTTACTTTCGAGCGCAGCCTACAATGAGCAGTTCTTC. It encodes CASSLLSSAAYNEQFF. The V and J genes are TRBV12-3 or TRBV12-4 and TRBJ2-1; D gene unclear. The CDR3 spans 16 residues. Trimming took 2 bases from V and 2 from J, leaving 13 bases between them.

As to this clonotype: A much larger clone sits a single nucleotide away, making a read error possible. The gene calls are TRBV5-1 and TRBJ2-5; D is perhaps TRBD2 (6 bases). CDR1 SGHRS and CDR2 YFSETQ come from the germline V gene. Trimming stripped 5 bases from V and 4 bases from J, with 12 bases between. The CDR3 is 13 amino acids. The CDR3 DNA reads as TGCGCCAGCAGACGGGAGAGCAGAGAGACCCAGTACTTC. Its protein product is CASRRESRETQYF.

The J gene is TRBJ2-7, the V gene TRBV20-1; D may be TRBD1 or TRBD2 (6 bases each). The germline V gene has CDR1 DFQATT and CDR2 SNEGSKA (reference sequence). The CDR3 contains 14 residues. V lost 4 bases and J 7 bases, leaving 20 bases between the germline ends. CDR3 DNA: TGCAGTGCTAACGGGGGCGGGCGGCTTAATGAGCAGTACTTC. It yields the protein CSANGGGRLNEQYF.

This clonotype was found a few times. This sequence joins TRBV20-1 and TRBJ2-1; 7 nucleotides match TRBD1. The germline gives CDR1 DFQATT, CDR2 SNEGSKA (reference sequence). The CDR3 is made up of 16 amino acids. Trimming at V came to 0 bases and at J to 6 bases, leaving 11 bases not matched to a gene. The CDR3 region has the DNA TGCAGTGCTAGAGATCCCGGCAGGGGGTCCCGCAATGAGCAGTTCTTC. Protein: CSARDPGRGSRNEQFF.

The table lists this clonotype with a few counts. V is TRBV14 and J is TRBJ2-7; 11 bases match TRBD2. The CDR3 has 15 residues. CDR1 is SGHDN, CDR2 FVKESK, per germline. Losses at the gene ends were 6 bases for V and 3 bases for J; bases not matched to a gene: 7. CDR3 residues: CASSPVLAGGYEQYF. The CDR3 DNA sequence: TGTGCCAGCAGTCCCGTCCTAGCGGGAGGCTACGAGCAGTACTTC.

This clonotype occurred a few times. The CDR3 loop is CASSEARGQARYGYTF. CDR3 coding DNA: TGTGCCAGCAGTGAAGCTCGCGGGCAGGCACGCTATGGCTACACCTTC. The rearrangement joins TRBV6-1 to TRBJ1-2; D gene unclear. The CDR3 runs to 16 residues. The V end was cut by 0 bases, the J end by 4 bases, with 15 bases between. Germline CDR1 is MNHNS and CDR2 is SASEGT.

The chain links TRBV20-1 to TRBJ2-7; D is uncertain. This CDR3 comprises 15 residues. V shed 0 bases and J shed 2 bases, with 14 bases lying between them. Looked up from germline, CDR1 is DFQATT and CDR2 is SNEGSKA (reference sequence). The CDR3: CSARDRVSGAYEQYF. The CDR3 nucleotides are TGCAGTGCTAGAGATCGGGTTAGTGGGGCCTACGAGCAGTACTTC.

In its sample, this clonotype was seen a few times. V usage is TRBV20-1 and J usage is TRBJ2-7; possible D gene TRBD1, 5 bases. The CDR3 has 11 residues. Germline lookup yields CDR1 DFQATT and CDR2 SNEGSKA (reference sequence). V was shortened by 0 bases and J by 12 bases, with 12 bases between the two germline ends. The CDR3 spells CSARDQGLWYF. CDR3 nucleotides: TGCAGTGCTAGAGATCAGGGATTGTGGTACTTC.

The chain recombines TRBV5-6 with TRBJ2-4; D might be TRBD1 (8 bases). V lost 4 bases and J 0 bases, leaving 17 bases between the germline ends. Germline CDR1 is SGHDT and CDR2 is YYEEEE. The CDR3 spans 17 residues. The CDR3 DNA reads TGTGCCAGCAGCGGGGGGGTGGACAGGGTAGCCAAAAACATTCAGTACTTC. Amino acids: CASSGGVDRVAKNIQYF.

A few counts support this clonotype. The genes are TRBV2 and TRBJ1-4, with a tentative D call TRBD1 (5 bases). The V end lost 1 base, the J end lost 8 bases, and 14 bases lay between the germline ends. This CDR3 comprises 15 residues. Germline loops: CDR1 SNHLY, CDR2 FYNNEI. For the CDR3, the DNA is TGTGCCAGCAGTGAAGGCGGACGGCGGGACGAAAAACTGTTTTTT. Protein product: CASSEGGRRDEKLFF.

V usage is TRBV5-1 and J usage is TRBJ2-1, with 9 nucleotides matching TRBD2. From germline, CDR1 is SGHRS and CDR2 YFSETQ. V shed 4 bases and J 2 bases; nucleotides not matched to a gene: 7. This CDR3 contains 16 residues. The CDR3 is CASSLVAGATYNEQFF. In DNA form, the CDR3 reads TGCGCCAGCAGCCTAGTAGCGGGGGCGACCTACAATGAGCAGTTCTTC.

This clonotype came up a few times. V usage is TRBV9 and J usage is TRBJ1-2; D possibly corresponds to TRBD1 (5 bases). Between the trimmed V and J ends, which lost 0 bases and 0 bases, there was a span of 9 bases. The germline V gene encodes CDR1 SGDLS and CDR2 YYNGEE. The CDR3 runs 15 residues. The CDR3 DNA sequence: TGTGCCAGCAGCGTAGGGGGCCTGGCTAACTATGGCTACACCTTC. Translated: CASSVGGLANYGYTF.

In its sample, this clonotype was seen a few times. The chain is built from TRBV28 and TRBJ1-1; D remains unclear. The CDR3 contains 12 residues. V dropped 7 bases and J dropped 7 bases, with 13 bases sitting between them. Per the germline V gene, CDR1 is MDHEN and CDR2 is SYDVKM. Here the CDR3 DNA reads TGTGCCAGCATTAATTCGAAGGATGAAGCTTTCTTT. This encodes CASINSKDEAFF. The whole variable domain, filled in from reference TRBV28 and TRBJ1-1, reads DVKVTQSSRYLVKRTGEKVFLECVQDMDHENMFWYRQDPGLGLRLIYFSYDVKMKEKGDIPEGYSVSREKKERFSLILESASTNQTSMYLCASINSKDEAFFGQGTRLTVV.

This chain joins TRBV2 and TRBJ2-5, with 10 positions matching TRBD2. The J call may be faulty, since TRBJ2-1 better matches the DNA end. The CDR3 is 18 amino acids. From germline, CDR1 is SNHLY and CDR2 FYNNEI. CDR3 DNA sequence: TGTGCCAGTAGCCCCGGCCTGGGACTAGCGCTACTGAACAATGAGCAGTTCTTC. It is translated as CASSPGLGLALLNNEQFF.